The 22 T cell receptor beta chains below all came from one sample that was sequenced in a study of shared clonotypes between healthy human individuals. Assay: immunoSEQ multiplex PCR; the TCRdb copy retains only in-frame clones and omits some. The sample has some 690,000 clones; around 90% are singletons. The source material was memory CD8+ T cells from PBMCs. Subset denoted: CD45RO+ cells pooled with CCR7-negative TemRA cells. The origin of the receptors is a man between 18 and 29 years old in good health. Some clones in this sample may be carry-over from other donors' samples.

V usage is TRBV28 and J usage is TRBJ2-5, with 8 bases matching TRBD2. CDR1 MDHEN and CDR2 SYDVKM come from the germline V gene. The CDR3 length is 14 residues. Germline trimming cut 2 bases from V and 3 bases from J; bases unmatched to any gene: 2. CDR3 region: CASSLEAGEETQYF. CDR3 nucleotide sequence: TGTGCCAGCAGTTTAGAAGCGGGAGAAGAGACCCAGTACTTC.

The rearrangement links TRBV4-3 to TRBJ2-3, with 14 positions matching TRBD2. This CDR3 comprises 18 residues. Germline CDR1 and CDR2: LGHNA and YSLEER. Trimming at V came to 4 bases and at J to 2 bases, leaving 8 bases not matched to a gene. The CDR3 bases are TGCGCCAGCAGCCTTCCTTCGGGACTAGCGGGAGTCACAGATACGCAGTATTTT. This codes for CASSLPSGLAGVTDTQYF.

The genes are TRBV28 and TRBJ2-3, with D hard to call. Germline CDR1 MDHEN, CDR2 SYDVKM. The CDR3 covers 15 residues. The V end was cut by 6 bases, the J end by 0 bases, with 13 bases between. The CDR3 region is CASRIWSTSTDTQYF. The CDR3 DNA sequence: TGTGCCAGCAGGATCTGGAGCACGAGCACAGATACGCAGTATTTT.

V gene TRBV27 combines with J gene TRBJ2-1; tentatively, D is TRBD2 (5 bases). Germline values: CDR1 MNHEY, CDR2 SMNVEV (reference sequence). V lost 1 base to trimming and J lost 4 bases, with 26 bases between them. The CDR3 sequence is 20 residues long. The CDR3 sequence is CASSLYAFGSPGDSYNEQFF. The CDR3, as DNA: TGTGCCAGCAGTTTATATGCCTTCGGATCCCCCGGGGATTCGTACAATGAGCAGTTCTTC.

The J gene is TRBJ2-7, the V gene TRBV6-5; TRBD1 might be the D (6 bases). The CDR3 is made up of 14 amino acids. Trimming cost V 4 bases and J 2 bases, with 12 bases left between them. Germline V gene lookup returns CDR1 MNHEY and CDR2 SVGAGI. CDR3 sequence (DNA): TGTGCCAGCAGTTCCTGGCAGGGGCCCTACGAGCAGTACTTC. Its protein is CASSSWQGPYEQYF.

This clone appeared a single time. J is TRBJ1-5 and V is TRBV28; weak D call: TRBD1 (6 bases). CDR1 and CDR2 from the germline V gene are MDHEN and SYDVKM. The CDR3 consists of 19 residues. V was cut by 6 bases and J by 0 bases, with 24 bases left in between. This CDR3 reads CASSPVRGPYYYSNQPQHF. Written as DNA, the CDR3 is TGTGCCAGCAGCCCCGTCCGGGGGCCTTACTATTATAGCAATCAGCCCCAGCATTTT.

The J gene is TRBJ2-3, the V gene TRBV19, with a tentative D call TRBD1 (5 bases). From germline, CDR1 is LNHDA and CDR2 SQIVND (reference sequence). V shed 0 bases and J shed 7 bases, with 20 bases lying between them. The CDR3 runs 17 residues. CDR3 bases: TGTGCCAGTAGTATAGATCTATGGGGCCTAAGCACTCATACGCAGTATTTT. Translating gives CASSIDLWGLSTHTQYF.

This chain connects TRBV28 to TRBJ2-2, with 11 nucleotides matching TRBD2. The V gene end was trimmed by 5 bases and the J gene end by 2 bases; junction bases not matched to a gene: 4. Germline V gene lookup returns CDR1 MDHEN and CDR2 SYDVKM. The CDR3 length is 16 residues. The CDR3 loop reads CASSTSGGTNTGELFF. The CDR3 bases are TGTGCCAGCAGTACTAGCGGGGGTACAAACACCGGGGAGCTGTTTTTT.

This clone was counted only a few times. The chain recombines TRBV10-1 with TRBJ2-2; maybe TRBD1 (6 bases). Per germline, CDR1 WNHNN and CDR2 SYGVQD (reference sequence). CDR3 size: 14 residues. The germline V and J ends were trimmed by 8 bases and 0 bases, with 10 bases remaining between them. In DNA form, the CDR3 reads TGCGCCAGCGCCCGGACAGCGAACACCGGGGAGCTGTTTTTT. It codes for CASARTANTGELFF.

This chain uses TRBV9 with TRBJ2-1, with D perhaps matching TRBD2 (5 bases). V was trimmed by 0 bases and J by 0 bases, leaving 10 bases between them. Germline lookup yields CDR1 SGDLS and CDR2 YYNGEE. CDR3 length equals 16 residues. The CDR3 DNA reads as TGTGCCAGCAGCGTAGGCAGCGGCCGCTCCTACAATGAGCAGTTCTTC. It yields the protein CASSVGSGRSYNEQFF.

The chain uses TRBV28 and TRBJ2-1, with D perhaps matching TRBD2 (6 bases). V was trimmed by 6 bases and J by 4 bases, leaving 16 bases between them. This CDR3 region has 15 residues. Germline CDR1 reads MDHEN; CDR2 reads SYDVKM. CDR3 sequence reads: CASRSARGTYNEQFF. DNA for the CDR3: TGTGCCAGCAGGTCGGCCCGGGGGACGTACAATGAGCAGTTCTTC.

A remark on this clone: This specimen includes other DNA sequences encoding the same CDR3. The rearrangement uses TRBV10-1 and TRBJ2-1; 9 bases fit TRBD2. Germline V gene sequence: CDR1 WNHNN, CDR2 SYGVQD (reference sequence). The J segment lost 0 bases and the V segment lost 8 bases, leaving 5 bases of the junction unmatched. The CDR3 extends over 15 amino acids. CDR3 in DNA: TGCGCCAGCTCCCTTAGCGGGAGCTCCTACAATGAGCAGTTCTTC. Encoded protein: CASSLSGSSYNEQFF.

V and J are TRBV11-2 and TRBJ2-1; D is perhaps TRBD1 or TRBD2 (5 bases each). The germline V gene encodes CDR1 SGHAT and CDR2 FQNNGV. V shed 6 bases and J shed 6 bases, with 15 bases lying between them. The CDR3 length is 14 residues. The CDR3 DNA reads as TGTGCCAGCAGGCAATCCGGGACGCCCAATGAGCAGTTCTTC. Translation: CASRQSGTPNEQFF.

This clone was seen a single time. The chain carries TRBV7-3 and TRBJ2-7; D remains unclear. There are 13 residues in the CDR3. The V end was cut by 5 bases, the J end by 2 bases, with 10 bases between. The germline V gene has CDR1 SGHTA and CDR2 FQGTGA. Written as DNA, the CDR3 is TGTGCCAGCAGCCACCGCGACGCCTACGAGCAGTACTTC. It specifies CASSHRDAYEQYF.

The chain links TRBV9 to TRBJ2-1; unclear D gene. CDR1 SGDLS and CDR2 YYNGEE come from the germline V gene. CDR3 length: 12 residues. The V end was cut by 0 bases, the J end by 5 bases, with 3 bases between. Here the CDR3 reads CASSVDHNEQFF. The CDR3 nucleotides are TGTGCCAGCAGCGTAGACCACAATGAGCAGTTCTTC.

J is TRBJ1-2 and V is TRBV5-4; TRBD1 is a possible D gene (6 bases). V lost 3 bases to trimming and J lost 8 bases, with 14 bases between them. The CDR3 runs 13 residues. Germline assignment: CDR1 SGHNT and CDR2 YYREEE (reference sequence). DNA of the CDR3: TGTGCCAGCAGCTCAACAGGGTACGAGGGCTACACCTTC. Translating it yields CASSSTGYEGYTF.

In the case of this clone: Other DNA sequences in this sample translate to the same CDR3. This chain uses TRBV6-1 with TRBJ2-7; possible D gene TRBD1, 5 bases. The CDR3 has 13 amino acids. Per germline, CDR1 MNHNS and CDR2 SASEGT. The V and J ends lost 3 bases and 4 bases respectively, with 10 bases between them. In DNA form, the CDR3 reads TGTGCCAGCAGTGAGAGACAGCCTTACGAGCAGTACTTC. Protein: CASSERQPYEQYF.

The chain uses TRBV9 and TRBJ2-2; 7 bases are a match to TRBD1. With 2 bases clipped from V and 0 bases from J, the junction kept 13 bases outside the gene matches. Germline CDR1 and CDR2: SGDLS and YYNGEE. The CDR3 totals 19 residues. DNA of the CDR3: TGTGCCAGCAGCGTCCCAACATCGCCGGGACAGCCGAACACCGGGGAGCTGTTTTTT. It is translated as CASSVPTSPGQPNTGELFF.

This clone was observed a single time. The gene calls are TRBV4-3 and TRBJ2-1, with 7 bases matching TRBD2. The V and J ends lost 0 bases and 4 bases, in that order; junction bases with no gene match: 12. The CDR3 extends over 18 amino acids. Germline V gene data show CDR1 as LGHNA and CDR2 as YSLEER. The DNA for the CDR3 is TGCGCCAGCAGCCAAGATTTTTCGCTGGCGGGAGCGTACAATGAGCAGTTCTTC. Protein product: CASSQDFSLAGAYNEQFF.

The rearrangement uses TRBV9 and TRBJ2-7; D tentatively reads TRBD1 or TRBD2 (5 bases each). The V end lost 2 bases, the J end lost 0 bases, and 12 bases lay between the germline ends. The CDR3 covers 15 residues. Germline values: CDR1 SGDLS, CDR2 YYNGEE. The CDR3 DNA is TGTGCCAGCAGCGTGTCGGGGACCGGCTCCTACGAGCAGTACTTC. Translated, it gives CASSVSGTGSYEQYF. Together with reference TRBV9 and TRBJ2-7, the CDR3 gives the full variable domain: DSGVTQTPKHLITATGQRVTLRCSPRSGDLSVYWYQQSLDQGLQFLIQYYNGEERAKGNILERFSAQQFPDLHSELNLSSLELGDSALYFCASSVSGTGSYEQYFGPGTRLTVT.

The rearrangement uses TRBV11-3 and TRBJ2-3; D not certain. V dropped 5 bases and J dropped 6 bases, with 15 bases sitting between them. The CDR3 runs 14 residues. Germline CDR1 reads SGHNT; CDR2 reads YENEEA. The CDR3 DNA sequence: TGTGCCAGCAGCAACAATTTAGAACCGGATACGCAGTATTTT. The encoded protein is CASSNNLEPDTQYF.

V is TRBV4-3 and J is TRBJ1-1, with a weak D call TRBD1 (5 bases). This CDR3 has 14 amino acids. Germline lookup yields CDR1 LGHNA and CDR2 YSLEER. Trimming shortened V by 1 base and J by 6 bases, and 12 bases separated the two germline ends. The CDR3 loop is CASSQAILRAEAFF. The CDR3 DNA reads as TGCGCCAGCAGCCAAGCTATCCTCAGGGCTGAAGCTTTCTTT.